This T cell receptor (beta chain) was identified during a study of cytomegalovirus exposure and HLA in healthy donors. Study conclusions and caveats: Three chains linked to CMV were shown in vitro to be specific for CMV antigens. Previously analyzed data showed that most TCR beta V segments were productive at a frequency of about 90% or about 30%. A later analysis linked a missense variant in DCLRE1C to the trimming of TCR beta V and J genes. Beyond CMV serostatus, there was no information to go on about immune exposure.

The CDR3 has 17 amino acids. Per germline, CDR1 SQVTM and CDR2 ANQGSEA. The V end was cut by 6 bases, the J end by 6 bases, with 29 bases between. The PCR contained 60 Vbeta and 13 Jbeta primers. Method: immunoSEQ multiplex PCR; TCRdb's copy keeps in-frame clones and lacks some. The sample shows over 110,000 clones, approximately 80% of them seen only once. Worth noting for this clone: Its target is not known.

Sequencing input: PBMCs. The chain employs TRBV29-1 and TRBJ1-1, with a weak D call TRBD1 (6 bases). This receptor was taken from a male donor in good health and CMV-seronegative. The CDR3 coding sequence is TGCAGCGTCGAAAGAGGGGGGTCCGGGAGGGGTGTATCTGAAGCTTTCTTT. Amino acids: CSVERGGSGRGVSEAFF. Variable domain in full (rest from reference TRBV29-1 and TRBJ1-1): SAVISQKPSRDICQRGTSLTIQCQVDSQVTMMFWYRQQPGQSLTLIATANQGSEATYESGFVIDKFPISRPNLTFSTLTVSNMSPEDSSIYLCSVERGGSGRGVSEAFFGQGTRLTVV.